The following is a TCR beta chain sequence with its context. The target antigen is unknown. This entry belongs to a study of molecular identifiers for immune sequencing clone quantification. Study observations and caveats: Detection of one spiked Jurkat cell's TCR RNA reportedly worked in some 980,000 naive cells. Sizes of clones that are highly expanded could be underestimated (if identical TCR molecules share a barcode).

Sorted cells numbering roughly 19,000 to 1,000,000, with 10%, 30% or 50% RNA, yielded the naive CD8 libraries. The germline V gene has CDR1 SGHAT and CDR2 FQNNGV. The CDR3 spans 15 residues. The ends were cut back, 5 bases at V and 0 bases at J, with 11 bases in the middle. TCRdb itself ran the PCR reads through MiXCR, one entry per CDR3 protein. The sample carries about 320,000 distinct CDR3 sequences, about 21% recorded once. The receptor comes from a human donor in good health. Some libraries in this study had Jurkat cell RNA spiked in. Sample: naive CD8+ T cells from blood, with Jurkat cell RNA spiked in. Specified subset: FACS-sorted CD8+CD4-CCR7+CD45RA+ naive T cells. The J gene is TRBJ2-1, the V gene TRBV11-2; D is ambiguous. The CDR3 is CASSLLVSSYNEQFF. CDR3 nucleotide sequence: TGTGCCAGCAGCCTATTGGTGAGCTCCTACAATGAGCAGTTCTTC. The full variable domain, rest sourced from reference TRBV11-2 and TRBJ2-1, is EAGVAQSPRYKIIEKRQSVAFWCNPISGHATLYWYQQILGQGPKLLIQFQNNGVVDDSQLPKDRFSAERLKGVDSTLKIQPAKLEDSAVYLCASSLLVSSYNEQFFGPGTRLTVL.